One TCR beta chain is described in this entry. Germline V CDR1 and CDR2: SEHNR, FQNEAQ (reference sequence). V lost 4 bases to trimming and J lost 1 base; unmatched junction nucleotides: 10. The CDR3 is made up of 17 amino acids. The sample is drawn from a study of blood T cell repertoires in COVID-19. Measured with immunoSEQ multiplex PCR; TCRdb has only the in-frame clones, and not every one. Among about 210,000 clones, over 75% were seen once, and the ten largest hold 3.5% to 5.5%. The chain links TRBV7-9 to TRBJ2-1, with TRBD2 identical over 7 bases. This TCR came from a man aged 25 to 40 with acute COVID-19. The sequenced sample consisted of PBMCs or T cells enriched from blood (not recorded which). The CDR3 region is CASSSGRGSGSYNEQFF. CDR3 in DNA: TGTGCCAGCAGCTCGGGCCGGGGTAGCGGGTCCTACAATGAGCAGTTCTTC.